What follows are 4 T cell receptor beta chains derived from one specimen sequenced in a study of blood T cell repertoires in COVID-19. TCRdb keeps only in-frame clones here, not all; method: immunoSEQ multiplex PCR. Of some 100,000 clones listed, roughly 84% were seen once; the top ten hold less than 8.5%. Sequenced sample: peripheral blood. These receptors all stem from a man aged 25 to 45 in a cohort sampled during active COVID-19.

The chain has TRBV6-5 and TRBJ2-5; 7 nucleotides align to TRBD2. The CDR3 length is 16 residues. Germline V gives CDR1 MNHEY, CDR2 SVGAGI. Germline trimming cut 4 bases from V and 2 bases from J; bases unmatched to any gene: 10. CDR3 residues: CASSSGGPAGQETQYF. CDR3 in DNA: TGTGCCAGCAGTTCGGGGGGTCCAGCGGGGCAAGAGACCCAGTACTTC.

The CDR3 spells CASSPRNSGSYTDTQYF. In DNA, the CDR3 is TGTGCCAGCTCACCACGGAATAGCGGGAGCTACACAGATACGCAGTATTTT. The chain links TRBV18 to TRBJ2-3; 9 nucleotides line up with TRBD2. The J segment lost 2 bases and the V segment lost 1 base, leaving 7 bases of the junction unmatched. The CDR3 spans 17 residues. In germline, CDR1 is KGHSH, CDR2 LQKENI.

V gene TRBV4-1 combines with J gene TRBJ1-1; D is unresolved. V was pared by 3 bases and J by 0 bases, with 5 bases between. CDR3 size: 13 residues. Germline V gene sequence: CDR1 MGHRA, CDR2 YSYEKL. CDR3 coding DNA: TGCGCCAGCAGCCATTTATTGAACACTGAAGCTTTCTTT. It translates to CASSHLLNTEAFF.

V usage is TRBV30 and J usage is TRBJ2-1; the D gene is possibly TRBD2 (6 bases). CDR1 is GTSNPN and CDR2 is SVGIG in the germline V gene (reference sequence). V was clipped by 2 bases and J by 5 bases, with 10 bases between them. The CDR3 length is 13 residues. The CDR3 nucleotides read TGTGCCTGGAGTCGGGGGTTTGACAATGAGCAGTTCTTC. Amino acids: CAWSRGFDNEQFF.